Below are 18 T cell receptor beta chains sequenced from a single sample in a study of cytomegalovirus exposure and HLA in healthy donors. The PCR contained 60 Vbeta and 13 Jbeta primers. Profiled with immunoSEQ multiplex PCR; TCRdb holds only in-frame clones, not every one. This listing includes tens of thousands of clones. Specimen: PBMCs. These receptor sequences come from a female donor in good health and CMV-seropositive.

The chain carries TRBV9 and TRBJ2-7, with TRBD1 identical over 12 bases. The germline V gene has CDR1 SGDLS and CDR2 YYNGEE. The CDR3 totals 15 residues. V trimming: 4 bases; J trimming: 7 bases; junction bases outside the gene matches: 9. DNA of the CDR3: TGTGCCAGCAGCTTGGGACAGGGGGCGTTTAATGAGCAGTACTTC. Translating gives CASSLGQGAFNEQYF. The entire variable domain, with the rest obtained from reference TRBV9 and TRBJ2-7, is as follows: DSGVTQTPKHLITATGQRVTLRCSPRSGDLSVYWYQQSLDQGLQFLIQYYNGEERAKGNILERFSAQQFPDLHSELNLSSLELGDSALYFCASSLGQGAFNEQYFGPGTRLTVT.

This chain links TRBV7-3 with TRBJ2-5; weak D call: TRBD2 (6 bases). The CDR3 extends over 14 amino acids. V lost 6 bases to trimming and J lost 7 bases, with 18 bases between them. Germline lookup yields CDR1 SGHTA and CDR2 FQGTGA. The CDR3 coding sequence is TGTGCCAGCAGTGAATCACTAGGGACTGGGACCCAGTACTTC. Protein product: CASSESLGTGTQYF.

The CDR3 DNA sequence: TGCAGCGTTGACGGGGGGGCGAGCACCGGGGAGCTGTTTTTT. Translating it yields CSVDGGASTGELFF. The chain couples TRBV29-1 to TRBJ2-2; 8 nucleotides agree with TRBD2. The CDR3 length is 14 residues. The germline CDR1 and CDR2 sequences are SQVTM and ANQGSEA. V shed 3 bases and J 4 bases; nucleotides not matched to a gene: 4.

The CDR3 reads CASSVAGGPYEQYF. The CDR3 nucleotides are TGTGCCAGCAGCGTAGCGGGGGGGCCTTACGAGCAGTACTTC. V gene TRBV9 combines with J gene TRBJ2-7; 8 bases align to TRBD2. CDR3 length: 14 amino acids. Germline lookup yields CDR1 SGDLS and CDR2 YYNGEE. With V trimmed by 0 bases and J by 4 bases, 3 bases remained unmatched.

The chain links TRBV18 to TRBJ1-2, with D unclear. V was pared by 2 bases and J by 12 bases, with 16 bases between. Germline lookup yields CDR1 KGHSH and CDR2 LQKENI. CDR3 length equals 13 residues. The CDR3 coding sequence is TGTGCCAGCTCACCAGTCCTCGTCGATACTAACACCTTC. Translating gives CASSPVLVDTNTF.

This chain joins TRBV28 and TRBJ2-7; 12 bases agree with TRBD2. CDR3 length equals 17 residues. Germline V gene data show CDR1 as MDHEN and CDR2 as SYDVKM. The V segment lost 5 bases and the J segment 2 bases; nucleotides outside the gene matches: 10. CDR3 residues: CASSLDQWTSGAYEQYF. CDR3 bases: TGTGCCAGCAGTCTTGATCAATGGACTAGCGGGGCCTACGAGCAGTACTTC.

CDR3 coding DNA: TGTGCCAGCAGAGTCTGGGGACAGGGTAGATCACCCCTCCACTTT. Residues: CASRVWGQGRSPLHF. V gene TRBV6-5 combines with J gene TRBJ1-6; 9 bases agree with TRBD1. The CDR3 has 15 residues. CDR1 is MNHEY and CDR2 is SVGAGI in the germline V gene. The trim removed 6 bases at V and 10 bases at J, leaving 10 bases unmatched.

V usage is TRBV5-1 and J usage is TRBJ1-1; D gene unclear. V lost 0 bases, J lost 2 bases, and 2 bases lay in between. Germline CDR1 is SGHRS and CDR2 is YFSETQ. The CDR3 sequence is 12 residues long. The CDR3 DNA sequence: TGCGCCAGCAGCTTGGCAAACACTGAAGCTTTCTTT. It is translated as CASSLANTEAFF. Drawing the rest from reference TRBV5-1 and TRBJ1-1, the complete variable domain is KAGVTQTPRYLIKTRGQQVTLSCSPISGHRSVSWYQQTPGQGLQFLFEYFSETQRNKGNFPGRFSGRQFSNSRSEMNVSTLELGDSALYLCASSLANTEAFFGQGTRLTVV.

The V and J genes are TRBV28 and TRBJ2-7, with 11 bases aligning to TRBD2. The CDR3 contains 15 residues. The germline V gene has CDR1 MDHEN and CDR2 SYDVKM. With V trimmed by 3 bases and J by 6 bases, 7 bases remained unmatched. The CDR3 region is CASSFSGRAKPEQYF. In DNA form, the CDR3 reads TGTGCCAGCAGTTTTAGCGGGAGGGCCAAGCCCGAGCAGTACTTC.

This chain connects TRBV7-3 to TRBJ2-1, with TRBD2 identical over 12 bases. J lost 6 bases, V lost 4 bases, and 4 bases had no gene match. Germline V gene sequence: CDR1 SGHTA, CDR2 FQGTGA. CDR3 length equals 15 residues. CDR3 bases: TGTGCCAGCAGCTCCCTAGCGGGGGGGCCCAATGAGCAGTTCTTC. Translation gives CASSSLAGGPNEQFF.

The chain combines TRBV6-4 with TRBJ2-3, with 10 bases aligning to TRBD2. J was trimmed by 8 bases and V by 3 bases; bases with no gene match: 8. The CDR3 is 15 residues long. The germline V gene has CDR1 MRHNA and CDR2 SNTAGT. The CDR3 nucleotides are TGTGCCAGCAGTGATTTGGCTAGCGGGAGTGGTACGCAGTATTTT. Translation: CASSDLASGSGTQYF.

This chain links TRBV7-9 with TRBJ2-3, with 12 bases fitting TRBD2. The CDR3 has 17 amino acids. V dropped 0 bases and J dropped 4; count of bases not matched to a gene: 5. Germline CDR1 reads SEHNR; CDR2 reads FQNEAQ (reference sequence). The CDR3 spells CASSLALAGGPSDTQYF. Here the CDR3 DNA reads TGTGCCAGCAGCTTAGCGCTAGCGGGGGGGCCCTCAGATACGCAGTATTTT. Together with reference TRBV7-9 and TRBJ2-3, the CDR3 gives the full variable domain: DTGVSQNPRHKITKRGQNVTFRCDPISEHNRLYWYRQTLGQGPEFLTYFQNEAQLEKSRLLSDRFSAERPKGSFSTLEIQRTEQGDSAMYLCASSLALAGGPSDTQYFGPGTRLTVL.

Here the CDR3 DNA reads TGCGCCAGCAGCCAAGTGGCACAGAACACTGAAGCTTTCTTT. This translates into CASSQVAQNTEAFF. The chain is built from TRBV4-3 and TRBJ1-1; no reliable D call. V was clipped by 1 base and J by 1 base, with 7 bases between them. The length of the CDR3 is 14 residues. Germline-derived CDR1 and CDR2 are LGHNA and YSLEER.

The chain couples TRBV7-2 to TRBJ2-5; 9 bases align to TRBD1. This CDR3 has 13 residues. J lost 5 bases, V lost 3 bases, and 1 base had no gene match. Germline V gene lookup returns CDR1 SGHTA and CDR2 FQGNSA. As DNA, the CDR3 is TGTGCCAGCAGCTTCGGACAGGGGGAGACCCAGTACTTC. This codes for CASSFGQGETQYF.

J is TRBJ2-2 and V is TRBV7-9; 9 bases match TRBD2. After removal of 10 bases from V and 6 bases from J, the junction contained 12 bases not matched to a gene. CDR3 length equals 15 residues. CDR1 and CDR2 from the germline V gene are SEHNR and FQNEAQ (reference sequence). The CDR3 DNA reads TGTGCCATCCGCGGTGGTAGCGGGAGTGCCGGGGAGCTGTTTTTT. Translated: CAIRGGSGSAGELFF.

The V gene is TRBV28, the J gene TRBJ2-7; 11 bases agree with TRBD1. The CDR3 runs to 14 residues. The germline V gene has CDR1 MDHEN and CDR2 SYDVKM. The V and J ends lost 8 bases and 3 bases, in that order; junction bases with no gene match: 6. CDR3 protein: CASRGGTGGYEQYF. DNA of the CDR3: TGTGCCAGCCGGGGGGGGACAGGGGGCTACGAGCAGTACTTC. The variable domain in full, completed from reference TRBV28 and TRBJ2-7, reads DVKVTQSSRYLVKRTGEKVFLECVQDMDHENMFWYRQDPGLGLRLIYFSYDVKMKEKGDIPEGYSVSREKKERFSLILESASTNQTSMYLCASRGGTGGYEQYFGPGTRLTVT.

The gene calls are TRBV6-5 and TRBJ2-3; TRBD2 aligns across 9 bases. J gave up 4 bases and V 6 bases, and 5 bases lay outside the gene matches. The germline V gene encodes CDR1 MNHEY and CDR2 SVGAGI. The length of the CDR3 is 14 residues. In DNA, the CDR3 is TGTGCCAGCAGACCGGGACTAGCCGCAGATACGCAGTATTTT. Translated, it gives CASRPGLAADTQYF.

In nucleotides, the CDR3 is TGTGCCAGCAGCGCCCGGACAGTCCATGGCTACACCTTC. The encoded protein is CASSARTVHGYTF. V is TRBV6-5 and J is TRBJ1-2; the D gene is possibly TRBD1 (6 bases). V was cut by 6 bases and J by 6 bases, with 14 bases left in between. CDR3 length equals 13 residues. Germline lookup yields CDR1 MNHEY and CDR2 SVGAGI.